This is a list of T cell receptor beta chains from one sample in a study of T-cell reconstitution after alpha-beta-depleted transplantation in children. One entry per CDR3 protein results from TCRdb running MiXCR on the PCR reads. Among hundreds of thousands of distinct CDR3 sequences, 11% were seen once, and the ten largest hold roughly 27%. Here the sequenced sample was PBMCs, taken before TCRalphabeta/CD19-depleted stem cell transplant. The receptors stem from a child younger than two with acute myeloid leukemia, due to receive a stem cell transplant. Each CDR3 is given with its conserved first and last residue. D genes are given only for firm matches. Clone size is stated in some rows and not others, as once, few, many or a class when expanded.

J gene,clone size,D gene,V gene,CDR3 DNA,CDR3 protein
TRBJ2-1,many,-,TRBV29-1,TGCAGCGGAAAGGGCTTCTACAATGAGCAGTTCTTC,CSGKGFYNEQFF
TRBJ2-1,many,TRBD2,TRBV12-3/TRBV12-4,TGTGCCAGCAGTCCCCTAGCGGGGGGACCCTACAATGAGCAGTTCTTC,CASSPLAGGPYNEQFF
TRBJ1-6,-,TRBD1,TRBV5-5,TGTGCCAGCAGCATCCTGACAGGGCGCCTCGGTTCACCCCTCCACTTT,CASSILTGRLGSPLHF
TRBJ1-1,-,-,TRBV20-1,TGCAGTGCTCCCCTCACCCTGGTTGGCACTGAAGCTTTCTTT,CSAPLTLVGTEAFF
TRBJ2-3,-,-,TRBV3-1,TGTGCCAGCAGCTTCAAATTAATCACAGATACGCAGTATTTT,CASSFKLITDTQYF
TRBJ1-4,many,TRBD1,TRBV12-3/TRBV12-4,TGTGCCAGCAGTTTAACAGGGGGCGCCAGTTCTAATGAAAAACTGTTTTTT,CASSLTGGASSNEKLFF
TRBJ2-1,few,-,TRBV7-2,TGTGCCAGCAGCTTCGCAATGGCGAGACGCAATGAGCAGTTCTTC,CASSFAMARRNEQFF
TRBJ2-3,many,-,TRBV11-1,TGTGCCAGCAGCTGGACAGGGATACGGCGGGAGGGCCGAACAGATACGCAGTATTTT,CASSWTGIRREGRTDTQYF
TRBJ1-1,many,-,TRBV19,TGTGCCAGTAGTTTAACTCCGGGACGTAACACTGAAGCTTTCTTT,CASSLTPGRNTEAFF
TRBJ2-3,many,TRBD1,TRBV10-3,TGTGCCATCAGTGGGACCAGGGGGCGCACAGATACGCAGTATTTT,CAISGTRGRTDTQYF
TRBJ1-5,many,TRBD1,TRBV20-1,TGCAGTGCTCCACAGGGGGATTGGTACGATCAGCCCCAGCATTTT,CSAPQGDWYDQPQHF
TRBJ2-1,few,TRBD1,TRBV5-6,TGTGCCAGCAGCTTCGGGGACAGGCCATACAATGAGCAGTTCTTC,CASSFGDRPYNEQFF
TRBJ2-2,few,-,TRBV5-1,TGCGCCAGCAGCTTGGCCCCCGGGACCAAAAACACCGGGGAGCTGTTTTTT,CASSLAPGTKNTGELFF
TRBJ2-3,many,-,TRBV7-2,TGTGCCAGCAGCACCAACCGAAGGGATACGCAGTATTTT,CASSTNRRDTQYF
TRBJ2-5,many,-,TRBV5-1,TGCGCCAGCAGCTTCAACACGGGAGAAGAGACCCAGTACTTC,CASSFNTGEETQYF
TRBJ1-5,many,-,TRBV30,TGTGCCTGGAGTGTAAGGTCGGGGCAGCCCCAGCATTTT,CAWSVRSGQPQHF
TRBJ2-7,many,TRBD1,TRBV5-1,TGCGCCAGCAGCCTCGGGACAGCTGAGTACGAGCAGTACTTC,CASSLGTAEYEQYF
TRBJ2-6,many,-,TRBV5-1,TGCGCCAGCAGCTTCGGAGCAGGGTACGGTCTTTATGGGGCCAACGTCCTGACTTTC,CASSFGAGYGLYGANVLTF
TRBJ2-3,-,-,TRBV20-1,TGCAGTGCTAGGCCTGATACGCAGTATTTT,CSARPDTQYF
TRBJ2-5,few,-,TRBV2,TGTGCCAGCAGTGAAACCGGGGAGACCCAGTACTTC,CASSETGETQYF
TRBJ2-1,many,-,TRBV2,TGTGCCAGCAGTGATGGGGACGGAGGGGGGGCCTCCTACAATGAGCAGTTCTTC,CASSDGDGGGASYNEQFF
TRBJ2-6,many,TRBD1,TRBV12-3/TRBV12-4,TGTGCCAGCAGTCCCGACAGGGGGCAGTCTGGGGCCAACGTCCTGACTTTC,CASSPDRGQSGANVLTF
TRBJ1-1,many,-,TRBV7-9,TGTGCCAGCAGCTCGGGGGTCTTGAACACTGAAGCTTTCTTT,CASSSGVLNTEAFF
TRBJ2-3,many,TRBD2,TRBV3-1,TGTGCCAGCAGCCAAAGACTAGCGGGGGGCACAGATACGCAGTATTTT,CASSQRLAGGTDTQYF
TRBJ1-5,few,-,TRBV4-2,TGTGCCAGCAGCCAAGAATCGGGACACCATAATCAGCCCCAGCATTTT,CASSQESGHHNQPQHF
TRBJ2-4,many,-,TRBV7-2,TGTGCCAGCAGCTTAGGCGGGGTAGCCAAAAACATTCAGTACTTC,CASSLGGVAKNIQYF
TRBJ1-2,many,-,TRBV6-1,TGTGCCAGCAGTCTTGACGGATGGTATGGCTACACCTTC,CASSLDGWYGYTF
TRBJ2-1,many,-,TRBV5-1,TGCGCCAGCAGCTTGACCGGGCCCTACAATGAGCAGTTCTTC,CASSLTGPYNEQFF
TRBJ1-2,many,TRBD1,TRBV5-6,TGTGCCAGCATGCAAGGCCTTGGACAGGGGGCCTATGGCTACACCTTC,CASMQGLGQGAYGYTF
TRBJ2-1,many,TRBD2,TRBV4-2,TGTGCCAGCAGCCCACTAGCGGGAAGCAGTGAGCAGTTCTTC,CASSPLAGSSEQFF
TRBJ1-5,many,-,TRBV5-1,TGCGCCAGCAGACAGGGCAATCAGCCCCAGCATTTT,CASRQGNQPQHF
TRBJ2-7,many,-,TRBV20-1,TGCAGTGCCTCCCAACAGGGGGGGGGGCGGAACGAGCAGTACTTC,CSASQQGGGRNEQYF
TRBJ2-5,few,-,TRBV3-1,TGTGCCAGCAGCCATCAAGAATCGACCCAGTACTTC,CASSHQESTQYF
TRBJ1-2,many,-,TRBV28,TGTGCCAGCAGTTTCAGATCTACCTATGGCTACACCTTC,CASSFRSTYGYTF
TRBJ2-6,-,-,TRBV11-3,TGTGCCAGCAGCCTACAAATAACTAGTGCTGGGGCCAACGTCCTGACTTTC,CASSLQITSAGANVLTF
TRBJ1-1,many,-,TRBV19,TGTGCCACTAAGGACAGACCGAACACTGAAGCTTTCTTT,CATKDRPNTEAFF
TRBJ2-6,many,-,TRBV12-3/TRBV12-4,TGTGCCAGCAGTCCGACTCCCTTGGGGGCCAACGTCCTGACTTTC,CASSPTPLGANVLTF
TRBJ2-7,many,-,TRBV3-1,TGTGCCAGCAGCCAGGGGATGGGACCCTACGAGCAGTACTTC,CASSQGMGPYEQYF
TRBJ2-1,many,-,TRBV7-3,TGTGCCAGCAGCTTATCCCCTTATGAGCGGAGCTCCTACAATGAGCAGTTCTTC,CASSLSPYERSSYNEQFF
TRBJ2-3,many,-,TRBV28,TGTGCCAGTCTGAAGACAGTCGCTCCAGATACGCAGTATTTT,CASLKTVAPDTQYF
TRBJ2-7,many,TRBD1,TRBV5-1,TGCGCCAGCAGTGAACGGGACAGGGTACACGAGCAGTACTTC,CASSERDRVHEQYF
TRBJ2-5,many,TRBD1,TRBV7-2,TGTGCCAGCAGCGAGCAGGGGGCCCAAGAGACCCAGTACTTC,CASSEQGAQETQYF
TRBJ1-1,-,-,TRBV7-9,TGTGCCAGCAGCTTGTGGGGGGACACTGAAGCTTTCTTT,CASSLWGDTEAFF
TRBJ1-2,many,-,TRBV28,TGTGCCAGCAGAAGTGACTCCCTCTATGGCTACACCTTC,CASRSDSLYGYTF
TRBJ2-1,few,-,TRBV2,TGTGCCAGCACCCTCGAGCCCATATACAATGAGCAGTTCTTC,CASTLEPIYNEQFF
TRBJ2-7,many,-,TRBV28,TGTGCCCTCATTGGGCCCACCGCACCGGCTAAAGAGCAGTACTTC,CALIGPTAPAKEQYF
TRBJ1-3,-,TRBD1,TRBV20-1,TGCAGTGCTAGAGCCAGATGGACAGGGAGCGGAAACACCATATATTTT,CSARARWTGSGNTIYF
TRBJ2-1,many,-,TRBV5-1,TGCGCCAGCAGCTTTAACTCCTACAATGAGCAGTTCTTC,CASSFNSYNEQFF